Shown below are 25 T cell receptor beta chains from a single sample sequenced in a study of T cells expressing NK-cell markers. TCRdb processed the 5' RACE reads again and assigns one entry to each CDR3 protein, with no DNA. The sample data list around 550,000 distinct CDR3 sequences. Sample: blood T cells: a sorted CD56 or NKG2C T cell subset, CD4+ or CD8+ T cells, or bulk PBMC T cells (not recorded which). These receptors all stem from a man between 18 and 29 years old in good health.

The chain links TRBV12-3 or TRBV12-4 to TRBJ2-1; TCRdb's D call of TRBD2 is untestable without DNA. The CDR3 totals 14 residues. The CDR3 loop is CASREAGGNNEQFF.

This chain joins TRBV19 and TRBJ1-4; the TCRdb D gene call, TRBD1, has no DNA to confirm it. The germline V gene encodes CDR1 LNHDA and CDR2 SQIVND (reference sequence). The CDR3 sequence is 13 residues long. This chain's CDR3 is CASSVGTPQKLFF.

The J gene is TRBJ2-3, the V gene TRBV7-8; TCRdb proposes TRBD1, but this gene call is untestable without DNA. Per the germline V gene, CDR1 is SGHVS and CDR2 is FQNEAQ. The CDR3 is 12 residues long. CDR3 sequence: CASSPGQDTQYF.

The chain employs TRBV2 and TRBJ2-1; TCRdb gives TRBD2 as the D gene, but with no DNA this cannot be confirmed. Per germline, CDR1 SNHLY and CDR2 FYNNEI. The CDR3 runs to 16 residues. The CDR3 region is CASRRELAGNYNEQFF. The full variable domain, its missing parts supplied by reference TRBV2 and TRBJ2-1, is EPEVTQTPSHQVTQMGQEVILRCVPISNHLYFYWYRQILGQKVEFLVSFYNNEISEKSEIFDDQFSVERPDGSNFTLKIRSTKLEDSAMYFCASRRELAGNYNEQFFGPGTRLTVL.

CDR3 sequence: CATSGPGQGTGNTIYF. This sequence joins TRBV15 and TRBJ1-3; TCRdb's D call of TRBD1 is untestable without DNA. The CDR3 has 16 amino acids. Per germline, CDR1 LNHNV and CDR2 YYDKDF (reference sequence).

The chain is built from TRBV30 and TRBJ2-7; there is no DNA to check the TCRdb D call of TRBD1. CDR3 length equals 14 residues. Germline loops: CDR1 GTSNPN, CDR2 SVGIG (reference sequence). The CDR3 loop reads CAWSRDSGRDEQYF.

The CDR3 spells CASTPQGLVNEQFF. V is TRBV27 and J is TRBJ2-1; lacking DNA, the TRBD1 call made by TCRdb goes unchecked. The CDR3 is 14 amino acids. Germline loops: CDR1 MNHEY, CDR2 SMNVEV (reference sequence).

This chain uses TRBV27 with TRBJ1-6. The CDR3 length is 16 residues. Germline-derived CDR1 and CDR2 are MNHEY and SMNVEV (reference sequence). This CDR3 reads CASKDAGILYNSPLHF.

The chain links TRBV30 to TRBJ1-1; TCRdb designates TRBD1, a call that cannot be tested without DNA. Germline values: CDR1 GTSNPN, CDR2 SVGIG (reference sequence). The CDR3 is 12 residues long. The CDR3 here is CAWDRENTEAFF.

The chain joins TRBV28 to TRBJ2-6; the TRBD1 assignment by TCRdb is unverifiable without DNA. The germline CDR1 and CDR2 sequences are MDHEN and SYDVKM. This CDR3 has 15 residues. Here the CDR3 reads CAATGGAGGANVLTF.

V usage is TRBV5-1 and J usage is TRBJ2-5; with no DNA, the TCRdb D assignment of TRBD1 cannot be verified. The CDR3 loop spans 17 amino acids. The germline CDR1 and CDR2 sequences are SGHRS and YFSETQ. Here the CDR3 reads CASSDGQGARPQETQYF.

V usage is TRBV4-3 and J usage is TRBJ2-2. Germline CDR1 reads LGHNA; CDR2 reads YSLEER. The CDR3 spans 16 residues. This CDR3 is CASSQVPASGTGELFF.

This sequence joins TRBV20-1 and TRBJ2-3; TCRdb's D gene call, TRBD2, goes unchecked for lack of DNA. Germline V gene lookup returns CDR1 DFQATT and CDR2 SNEGSKA (reference sequence). The CDR3 has 13 amino acids. This CDR3 is CSRVAGVTDTQYF.

This sequence joins TRBV7-2 and TRBJ2-6. Germline CDR1 reads SGHTA; CDR2 reads FQGNSA. This CDR3 contains 14 residues. CDR3 protein: CASSPRLGANVLTF.

The V call is TRBV9, the J call TRBJ2-3; checking the TCRdb D call of TRBD2 is not possible without DNA. The CDR3 loop spans 16 amino acids. Germline V gives CDR1 SGDLS, CDR2 YYNGEE. CDR3 loop: CASSVEASGRTDTQYF. Complete variable domain (other parts from reference TRBV9 and TRBJ2-3): DSGVTQTPKHLITATGQRVTLRCSPRSGDLSVYWYQQSLDQGLQFLIQYYNGEERAKGNILERFSAQQFPDLHSELNLSSLELGDSALYFCASSVEASGRTDTQYFGPGTRLTVL.

The rearrangement uses TRBV7-9 and TRBJ2-7; TCRdb calls TRBD1, which cannot be checked without DNA. The germline CDR1 and CDR2 sequences are SEHNR and FQNEAQ (reference sequence). The CDR3 has 15 amino acids. The CDR3 spells CASSLVDRLAHEQYF.

The J gene is TRBJ1-4, the V gene TRBV9; TCRdb's D call of TRBD1 is untestable without DNA. The CDR3 is 17 amino acids. Germline V gives CDR1 SGDLS, CDR2 YYNGEE. CDR3 sequence reads: CASSGRGDSTTNEKLFF.

This rearrangement joins TRBV2 to TRBJ1-5. The CDR3 consists of 15 residues. Germline CDR1 reads SNHLY; CDR2 reads FYNNEI. The CDR3 region is CASSREGGDNQPQHF.

The rearrangement links TRBV7-9 to TRBJ2-1; TCRdb designates TRBD1, a call that cannot be tested without DNA. This CDR3 spans 16 amino acids. CDR1 is SEHNR, CDR2 FQNEAQ, per germline (reference sequence). CDR3 loop: CASSLTGHDIYNEQFF. The variable domain in full, completed from reference TRBV7-9 and TRBJ2-1, reads DTGVSQNPRHKITKRGQNVTFRCDPISEHNRLYWYRQTLGQGPEFLTYFQNEAQLEKSRLLSDRFSAERPKGSFSTLEIQRTEQGDSAMYLCASSLTGHDIYNEQFFGPGTRLTVL.

This sequence joins TRBV28 and TRBJ2-5; as DNA is missing, the TRBD1 call by TCRdb cannot be tested. This CDR3 is built from 15 residues. The germline V gene has CDR1 MDHEN and CDR2 SYDVKM. CDR3: CASSSLYRGRETQYF.

V and J are TRBV9 and TRBJ2-2; TCRdb's D call, TRBD2, is unchecked because there is no DNA. Looked up from germline, CDR1 is SGDLS and CDR2 is YYNGEE. This CDR3 contains 16 residues. CDR3 in amino acids: CASSVAVAGQSGELFF.

CDR3: CASSAVAVEETQYF. The rearrangement joins TRBV12-3 or TRBV12-4 to TRBJ2-5; TCRdb outputs TRBD2, but without DNA this stays unchecked. This CDR3 has 14 amino acids.

The chain recombines TRBV5-5 with TRBJ2-5; TCRdb gives TRBD1 as the D gene, but with no DNA this cannot be confirmed. This CDR3 has 18 amino acids. Germline values: CDR1 SGHKS, CDR2 YYEKEE (reference sequence). The CDR3 sequence is CASSWRVSYPGQEETQYF.

V usage is TRBV24-1 and J usage is TRBJ1-5; TCRdb reports TRBD1, a call that lacks DNA to check it against. CDR1 and CDR2 (germline): KGHDR, SFDVKD. This CDR3 is built from 13 residues. CDR3 sequence: CATGRDGNQPQHF.

The gene calls are TRBV24-1 and TRBJ1-3; the D call of TRBD1 rests on TCRdb alone, since no DNA is present to check it. Germline CDR1 reads KGHDR; CDR2 reads SFDVKD. The CDR3 spans 14 residues. CDR3 loop: CATSEQGDGNTIYF.